In this sample, the clone carrying this TCR beta chain turned up a few times. The antigen remains unidentified. All patients experienced relapse after autologous stem cell transplantation, and brentuximab vedotin exposure was variable. CDR1 is SGHNT and CDR2 is YYREEE in the germline V gene (reference sequence). The germline V and J ends were trimmed by 4 bases and 1 base, with 12 bases remaining between them. This CDR3 has 14 amino acids. Profiling relied on immunoSEQ multiplex PCR, and the TCRdb table lists in-frame clones only, not all of them. Of fewer than 65,000 clones listed, 75% to 90% are singletons. This specimen comes from a study of PD-1 blockade in classical Hodgkin lymphoma. Study-level points and caveats: Newly diagnosed patients were reported to start with lower TCR diversity than healthy donors. Factors driving the repertoire differences, possibly disease activity or prior therapy, remain undefined. The study found that TCR diversity rose significantly by C4D1 in CD4+ but not CD8+ cells. The diversity seen at baseline in complete responders resembled that of newly diagnosed patients.

This chain joins TRBV5-4 and TRBJ2-7; D uncertain. The sample consisted of peripheral blood mononuclear cells (PBMCs), taken at baseline. The receptor comes from a human donor with classical Hodgkin lymphoma. CDR3: CASSRTTGSYEQYF. The CDR3, as DNA: TGTGCCAGCAGCAGGACGACCGGGTCCTACGAGCAGTACTTC.